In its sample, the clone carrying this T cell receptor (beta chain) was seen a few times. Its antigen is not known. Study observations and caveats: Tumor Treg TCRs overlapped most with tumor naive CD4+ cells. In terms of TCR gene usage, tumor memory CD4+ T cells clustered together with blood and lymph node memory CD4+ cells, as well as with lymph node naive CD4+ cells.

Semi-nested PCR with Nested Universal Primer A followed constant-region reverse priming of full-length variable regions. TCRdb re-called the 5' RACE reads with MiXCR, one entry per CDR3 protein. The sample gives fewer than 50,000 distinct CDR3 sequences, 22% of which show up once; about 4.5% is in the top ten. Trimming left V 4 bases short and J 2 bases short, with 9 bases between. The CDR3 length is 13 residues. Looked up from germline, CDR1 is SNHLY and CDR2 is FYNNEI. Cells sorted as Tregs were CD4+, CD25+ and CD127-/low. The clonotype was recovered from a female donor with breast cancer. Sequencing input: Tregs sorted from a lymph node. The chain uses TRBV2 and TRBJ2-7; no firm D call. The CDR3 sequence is CASSASVTYEQYF. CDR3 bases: TGTGCCAGCAGTGCCTCAGTGACCTACGAGCAGTACTTC.